This record covers a single TCR beta chain. This specimen belongs to a study of T cell clones after liver transplantation. Overall study: TCRbeta sequencing after a pre-transplant mixed lymphocyte reaction identified graft-donor-reactive clones, later tracked in post-transplant blood.

Trimming shortened V by 6 bases and J by 7 bases, and 22 bases separated the two germline ends. The germline CDR1 and CDR2 sequences are MRHNA and SNTAGT. The CDR3 is 15 residues long. TCRdb's table, derived via immunoSEQ multiplex PCR, lists solely in-frame clones and lacks some. The table lists some 34,000 clones, around 94% of them singletons, with about 24% in the top ten. Material: CD8+ T cells from blood, obtained 12 months after liver transplant. This clonotype originated in a human patient who received a liver transplant. Some T cells may be supplied by the graft donor. The chain combines TRBV6-4 with TRBJ2-7; D might be TRBD1 (5 bases). CDR3 nucleotide sequence: TGTGCCAGCAGGCCCAGTAGCACCCCCTACAGGGAGCAGTACTTC. It codes for CASRPSSTPYREQYF.